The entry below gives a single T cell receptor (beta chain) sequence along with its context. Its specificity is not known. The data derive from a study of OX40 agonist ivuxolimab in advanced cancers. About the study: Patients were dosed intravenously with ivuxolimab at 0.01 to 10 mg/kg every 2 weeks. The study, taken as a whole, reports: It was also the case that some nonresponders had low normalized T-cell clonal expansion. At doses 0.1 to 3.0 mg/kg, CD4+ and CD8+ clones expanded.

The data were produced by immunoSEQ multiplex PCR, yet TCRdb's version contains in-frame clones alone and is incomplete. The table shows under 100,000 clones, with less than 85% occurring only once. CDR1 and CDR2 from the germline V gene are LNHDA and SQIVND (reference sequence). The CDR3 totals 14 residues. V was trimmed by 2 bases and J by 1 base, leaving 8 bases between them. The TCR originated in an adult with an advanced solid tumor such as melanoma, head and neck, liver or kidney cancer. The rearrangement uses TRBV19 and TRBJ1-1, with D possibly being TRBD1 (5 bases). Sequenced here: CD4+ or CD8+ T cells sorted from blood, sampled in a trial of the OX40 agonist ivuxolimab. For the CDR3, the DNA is TGTGCCAGTAGTATACAGGGAGAGAACACTGAAGCTTTCTTT. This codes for CASSIQGENTEAFF.